This T cell receptor beta chain was sequenced in a study of yellow fever vaccine responses in identical twins. Findings and limits, study-wide: It has been reported that, in twins, the vaccine T cell response seemed partly convergent and partly personalized.

CDR3 length: 14 residues. Germline CDR1 SGHAT, CDR2 FQDESV (reference sequence). Trimming pared 0 bases from V and 5 bases from J, leaving 9 bases between. In the case of this clonotype: Antigen specificity is unknown.

TCRdb re-called the RT-PCR reads through MiXCR, storing one row per CDR3 protein. The sample includes 800 or so distinct CDR3 sequences, around 83% of them seen just once. This chain joins TRBV11-1 and TRBJ2-3, with D tentatively TRBD2 (6 bases). The clonotype was recovered from a female donor who received the yellow fever vaccine. Specimen: T cells from blood (PBMCs), unsorted or a sorted subset (not recorded which), collected before or after yellow fever vaccination (not recorded which). DNA of the CDR3: TGTGCCAGCAGCTTAGCGAGGCGGGAAGATACGCAGTATTTT. Translating gives CASSLARREDTQYF.